This TCR beta chain was found in a study of CD8+ T cells in alopecia areata. About this clone itself: The antigen remains undetermined.

This CDR3 has 18 residues. Trimming took 3 bases from V and 5 from J; bases not matched to a gene: 11. CDR1 is SEHNR and CDR2 is FQNEAQ in the germline V gene (reference sequence). From PBMCs, CD4+ and CD8+ T cells were sorted. Reverse transcribed after extraction, RNA yielded cDNA as the sequencing template. Data came from immunoSEQ multiplex PCR; TCRdb stores just in-frame clones and leaves some out. This table holds some 150,000 clones, less than 75% found once. Study results and limitations: It was less clear whether patients shared TCRs than it was in mice, possibly because of HLA. Clonality in lesional scalp, especially alopecia totalis/universalis, exceeded that of normal scalp.

The chain combines TRBV7-9 with TRBJ2-1; 12 bases align to TRBD2. The specimen sequenced was CD8+ T cells sorted from blood. This TCR was recovered from a human donor in good health. CDR3 in amino acids: CASSLDSPLAGGNNEQFF. CDR3 in DNA: TGTGCCAGCAGCTTGGACAGCCCACTAGCGGGAGGCAACAATGAGCAGTTCTTC.